This TCR beta chain appears in the sequencing data of a study of post-analysis software for immune sequencing data. Study background: In terms of disease course, relapsing-remitting, secondary progressive and progressive-relapsing multiple sclerosis were included. Study-wide points: When the samples were clustered directly with F measure, those that had been prepared in the same batch showed strong co-clustering. The five TRBV segments detected at higher frequency in patients than in controls included TRBV5-6, TRBV5-1 and TRBV20-1. Controls' normalized Chao1 diversity significantly exceeded that of multiple sclerosis patients.

V shed 6 bases, J shed 6 bases, and the junction held 9 bases outside the gene matches. CDR3 length: 14 residues. With respect to this clonotype: Its antigen is not known.

Prepared libraries of TCR beta cDNA carried unique molecular identifiers. Using its own MiXCR run on the PCR reads, TCRdb lists one record per CDR3 protein. Here the sample spans 400,000 to 500,000 distinct CDR3 sequences, roughly 38% being singletons. The V gene is TRBV12-3 or TRBV12-4, the J gene TRBJ2-7, with 9 bases that match TRBD1. The TCR originated in a girl aged 2 to 9 with multiple sclerosis. The sequenced sample was blood. The CDR3 loop is CASSSGQGRSEQYF. For the CDR3, the DNA is TGTGCCAGCAGCTCGGGACAGGGAAGGTCCGAGCAGTACTTC.